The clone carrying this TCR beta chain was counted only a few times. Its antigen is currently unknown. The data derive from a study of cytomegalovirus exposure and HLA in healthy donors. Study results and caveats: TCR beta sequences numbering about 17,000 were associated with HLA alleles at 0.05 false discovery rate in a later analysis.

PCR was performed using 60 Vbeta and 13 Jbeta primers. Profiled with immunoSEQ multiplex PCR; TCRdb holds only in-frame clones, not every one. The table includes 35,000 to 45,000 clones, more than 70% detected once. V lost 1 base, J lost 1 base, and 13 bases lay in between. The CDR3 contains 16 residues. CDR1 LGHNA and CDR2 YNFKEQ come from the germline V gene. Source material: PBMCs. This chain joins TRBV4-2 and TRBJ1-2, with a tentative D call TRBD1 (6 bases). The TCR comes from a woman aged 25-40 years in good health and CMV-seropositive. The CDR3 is CASSQVSRGLNYGYTF. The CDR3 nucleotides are TGTGCCAGCAGCCAAGTATCGCGGGGGCTTAACTATGGCTACACCTTC.